These T cell receptor beta chains were read from a single sample in a study of post-analysis software for immune sequencing data. MiXCR, run by TCRdb on the PCR reads, gives a single entry per CDR3 protein. The sample yields about 820,000 distinct CDR3 sequences, roughly 50% seen once. What was sequenced was blood. These receptors originate from a girl between 10 and 17 years old with multiple sclerosis. Each CDR3 is given with its conserved first and last residue. Fields, in order: CDR3 DNA, CDR3 protein, J gene, D gene, V gene, clone size. D genes are given only for firm matches. Clone size is not always given. Where it is, it says once, few, many or a class for expanded clones.

TGCAGCGTTCTAACTAGCGGGAAGAACGAGCAGTACTTC | CSVLTSGKNEQYF | TRBJ2-7 | TRBD2 | TRBV29-1 | few
TGTGCCAGCAGCCAGGATCTTGGGGTGGGGGAAAAACTGTTTTTT | CASSQDLGVGEKLFF | TRBJ1-4 | NA | TRBV3-1 | NA
TGTGCCAGCAGGAACAGGGGGAAGCAGTTCTTC | CASRNRGKQFF | TRBJ2-1 | TRBD1 | TRBV6-5 | few
TGTGCCAGCAGCTCAACCGACAGGGGAACTAATGAAAAACTGTTTTTT | CASSSTDRGTNEKLFF | TRBJ1-4 | TRBD1 | TRBV14 | NA
TGTGCCAGTAGTATAGCCCCCCCGAAGGGCCCCTCCTACAATGAGCAGTTCTTC | CASSIAPPKGPSYNEQFF | TRBJ2-1 | NA | TRBV19 | NA
TGTGCCATCAGCAAGCACTCTGGGGCCAACGTCCTGACTTTC | CAISKHSGANVLTF | TRBJ2-6 | NA | TRBV10-3 | NA
TGTGCCAGCAGTTACGGGCGGGAGCGAACCTACGAGCAGTACTTC | CASSYGRERTYEQYF | TRBJ2-7 | TRBD2 | TRBV6-6 | NA
TGTGCCAGCAGCTTAGCGCGGGTCCCGGGACAGGATAATGAAAAACTGTTTTTT | CASSLARVPGQDNEKLFF | TRBJ1-4 | TRBD1 | TRBV7-9 | NA
TGTGCCAGCAGTTATTCTCAGGCTTCCTACGAGCAGTTCTTC | CASSYSQASYEQFF | TRBJ2-1 | NA | TRBV6-5 | NA
TGTGCCAGCAGCTTGACAGGGGAAGGCGAGCAGTACTTC | CASSLTGEGEQYF | TRBJ2-7 | TRBD1 | TRBV7-9 | few
TGCGCCAGCAGCTTGGCGGGACAGCAGACCCGGGAGACCCAGTACTTC | CASSLAGQQTRETQYF | TRBJ2-5 | TRBD1 | TRBV5-1 | NA
TGTGCCAGCAGTTCCTTAAGTATCGAGCAGTACTTC | CASSSLSIEQYF | TRBJ2-7 | NA | TRBV12-3/TRBV12-4 | NA
TGCAGCGTTTATGACAGGGGGATTGACACCGGGGAGCTGTTTTTT | CSVYDRGIDTGELFF | TRBJ2-2 | TRBD1 | TRBV29-1 | NA
TGTGCCAGCAGACCAAGGGGAGCCAAAAACATTCAGTACTTC | CASRPRGAKNIQYF | TRBJ2-4 | NA | TRBV6-1 | NA
TGCGCCAGCAGCTTGGCCACAGATACGCAGTATTTT | CASSLATDTQYF | TRBJ2-3 | NA | TRBV5-1 | many
TGTGCCAGCAGTGTTGCGGGCTTCGGACAGCCCCAGCATTTT | CASSVAGFGQPQHF | TRBJ1-5 | NA | TRBV2 | NA
TGTGCCAGCAGCGATCCGACTACGATAACCTACGAGCAGTACTTC | CASSDPTTITYEQYF | TRBJ2-7 | NA | TRBV11-1 | NA
TGCGCCAGCAGCGGTGGCAGCAGCTATGGCTACACCTTC | CASSGGSSYGYTF | TRBJ1-2 | NA | TRBV5-1 | NA
TGCAGCGTTGAAGATAGGGGACTAGCGGCGAGCTCCTACAATGAGCAGTTCTTC | CSVEDRGLAASSYNEQFF | TRBJ2-1 | TRBD2 | TRBV29-1 | NA
TGCGCCAGCAGCTTGGAGAGTGTGAGGGCGGGCACAGATACGCAGTATTTT | CASSLESVRAGTDTQYF | TRBJ2-3 | NA | TRBV5-1 | NA
TGTGCCAGCAGGGTGGGAGGCCAGGGCGGCTACACCTTC | CASRVGGQGGYTF | TRBJ1-2 | NA | TRBV7-3 | few
TGCGCCAGCAGCCAAGAAGGGGGGACTTACCAAGAGACCCAGTACTTC | CASSQEGGTYQETQYF | TRBJ2-5 | NA | TRBV4-1 | NA
TGTGCCAGCAGCAAGCGACAGGGCCACTCCTACGAGCAGTACTTC | CASSKRQGHSYEQYF | TRBJ2-7 | TRBD1 | TRBV2 | NA
TGCAGTGCTAGGGTGGCAGTGGAGGCCCAGTACTTC | CSARVAVEAQYF | TRBJ2-7 | NA | TRBV20-1 | NA
TGTGCCAGCAGCTTATGGCAGGGGTCAGCCAAAAACATTCAGTACTTC | CASSLWQGSAKNIQYF | TRBJ2-4 | NA | TRBV13 | few
TGTGCCAGCAGCCAACTAGCGGGAGGGATTGGGGTCAACAATGAGCAGTTCTTC | CASSQLAGGIGVNNEQFF | TRBJ2-1 | TRBD2 | TRBV4-2 | NA
TGTGCCAGTACGAGCCTAAATAATGAGCAGTTCTTC | CASTSLNNEQFF | TRBJ2-1 | NA | TRBV7-9 | few
TGCAGTGCTAGATTAGACAGGGAGGAAGTCTACGAGCAGTACTTC | CSARLDREEVYEQYF | TRBJ2-7 | NA | TRBV20-1 | once
TGTGCCAGCAGCCCAACGGCTAGCGGGGGGCCGACCTACAATGAGCAGTTCTTC | CASSPTASGGPTYNEQFF | TRBJ2-1 | TRBD2 | TRBV12-3/TRBV12-4 | few
TGTGCCAGCAGATCGACAGACGTCCTGACTCGCGGCTACACCTTC | CASRSTDVLTRGYTF | TRBJ1-2 | NA | TRBV6-6 | NA
TGCAGTGCTAGAGATTCCGGGCGAACCTACGAGCAGTACTTC | CSARDSGRTYEQYF | TRBJ2-7 | NA | TRBV20-1 | few
TGCGCCAGCAGACCTGACAGGTTCCACGAGCAGTACTTC | CASRPDRFHEQYF | TRBJ2-7 | NA | TRBV5-1 | few
TGCAGTGCTACTCGTAGCGGGGAGGCCTACGAGCAGTACTTC | CSATRSGEAYEQYF | TRBJ2-7 | TRBD2 | TRBV20-1 | NA
TGCAGCGTTGAAGATATCAGGGAAACCTATGGCTACACCTTC | CSVEDIRETYGYTF | TRBJ1-2 | NA | TRBV29-1 | NA
TGCGCCAGCAGCTGGAACCCGACTAGCGGGAACACCTACGAGCAGTACTTC | CASSWNPTSGNTYEQYF | TRBJ2-7 | TRBD2 | TRBV5-1 | few